This TCR beta chain is drawn from a study of T-cell reconstitution after alpha-beta-depleted transplantation in children. Molecular barcoding with unique molecular identifiers was used for the TCRbeta library. TCRdb reprocessed the PCR reads via MiXCR and lists one record per CDR3 protein. There are around 380,000 distinct CDR3 sequences in the sample; roughly 10% occur only once, and about 5% lies in the top ten. The length of the CDR3 is 14 residues. V was trimmed by 6 bases and J by 1 base, leaving 11 bases between them. The table lists this clonotype with many counts. This TCR was sampled from a human donor who donated a stem cell graft to a child with acute myeloid leukemia. Material: PBMCs from the stem cell graft donor, obtained from the stem cell graft. This chain joins TRBV12-3 or TRBV12-4 and TRBJ2-3, with D perhaps matching TRBD2 (5 bases). The CDR3 region is CASSRTSGTDTQYF. CDR3 sequence (DNA): TGTGCCAGCAGCCGGACTTCTGGCACAGATACGCAGTATTTT.